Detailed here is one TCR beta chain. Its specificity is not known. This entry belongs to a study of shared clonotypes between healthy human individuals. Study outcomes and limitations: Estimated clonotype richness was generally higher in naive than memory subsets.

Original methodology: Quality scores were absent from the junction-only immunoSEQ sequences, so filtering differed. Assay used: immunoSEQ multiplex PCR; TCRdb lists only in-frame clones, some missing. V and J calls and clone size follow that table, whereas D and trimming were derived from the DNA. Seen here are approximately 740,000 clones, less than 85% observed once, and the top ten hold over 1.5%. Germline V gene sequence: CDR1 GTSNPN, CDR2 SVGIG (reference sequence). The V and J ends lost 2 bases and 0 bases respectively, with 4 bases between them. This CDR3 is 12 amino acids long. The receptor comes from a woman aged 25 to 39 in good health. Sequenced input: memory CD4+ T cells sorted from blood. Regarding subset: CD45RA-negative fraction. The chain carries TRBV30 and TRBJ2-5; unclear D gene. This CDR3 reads CAWSWDQETQYF. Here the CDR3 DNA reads TGTGCCTGGAGTTGGGACCAAGAGACCCAGTACTTC. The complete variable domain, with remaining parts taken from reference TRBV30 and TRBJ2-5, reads SQTIHQWPATLVQPVGSPLSLECTVEGTSNPNLYWYRQAAGRGLQLLFYSVGIGQISSEVPQNLSASRPQDRQFILSSKKLLLSDSGFYLCAWSWDQETQYFGPGTRLLVL.